This TCR beta chain stems from a study of blood T cell repertoires in COVID-19. The wider study: From T cells, B-cell-depleted T cells, or PBMCs came the material, which was cDNA or gDNA.

Using immunoSEQ multiplex PCR, the repertoire was profiled, and TCRdb retains in-frame clones only, with some absent. The data contain some 45,000 clones, roughly 92% of them singletons. Germline assignment: CDR1 SGHRS and CDR2 YFSETQ. V lost 4 bases to trimming and J lost 3 bases; unmatched junction nucleotides: 6. The CDR3 is 15 residues long. The clonotype was recovered from a man in his fifties with active COVID-19. Input material: peripheral blood. The V gene is TRBV5-1, the J gene TRBJ2-7; 11 nucleotides line up with TRBD1. CDR3 in amino acids: CASSPGQGVGYEQYF. In DNA form, the CDR3 reads TGCGCCAGCAGCCCGGGACAGGGGGTAGGCTACGAGCAGTACTTC.